One and the same sample provided the 13 T cell receptor beta chains below, sequenced in a study of T cell responses to AZD1222 COVID-19 vaccine. Sequencing used immunoSEQ multiplex PCR; TCRdb keeps in-frame clones, though not all of them. The sample contains roughly 150,000 clones, 70% to 90% of which appear only once. Sample: peripheral blood, taken on day 0 of AZD1222 vaccination. Receptors were obtained from an adult in good health.

V and J are TRBV4-3 and TRBJ1-2; a possible D gene is TRBD1 (6 bases). This CDR3 region has 14 residues. The germline V gene encodes CDR1 LGHNA and CDR2 YSLEER. V was trimmed by 1 base and J by 8 bases, leaving 14 bases between them. The CDR3: CASSQVSRGSGYTF. The CDR3 region has the DNA TGCGCCAGCAGCCAAGTTAGCAGGGGTAGCGGCTACACCTTC.

The CDR3 DNA is TGTGCCAGCTCACCAAGCCTAGGACTAGAGGGAGAAGAGACCCAGTACTTC. Translating it yields CASSPSLGLEGEETQYF. The rearrangement uses TRBV18 and TRBJ2-5; TRBD2 aligns across 7 bases. Germline V gives CDR1 KGHSH, CDR2 LQKENI. The CDR3 is 17 residues long. The ends lost 2 bases at V and 3 bases at J; junction bases unmatched: 12.

The rearrangement uses TRBV7-9 and TRBJ2-3; D may be TRBD2 (6 bases). Trimming left V 5 bases short and J 3 bases short, with 9 bases between. CDR1 and CDR2 (germline): SEHNR, FQNEAQ (reference sequence). This CDR3 is built from 13 residues. CDR3: CASSGDLTDTQYF. CDR3 in DNA: TGTGCCAGCAGCGGGGACTTGACAGATACGCAGTATTTT. The whole variable domain, remainder taken from reference TRBV7-9 and TRBJ2-3, is DTGVSQNPRHKITKRGQNVTFRCDPISEHNRLYWYRQTLGQGPEFLTYFQNEAQLEKSRLLSDRFSAERPKGSFSTLEIQRTEQGDSAMYLCASSGDLTDTQYFGPGTRLTVL.

V and J are TRBV9 and TRBJ2-5, with D perhaps TRBD2 (5 bases). Per the germline V gene, CDR1 is SGDLS and CDR2 is YYNGEE. The CDR3 spans 16 residues. Between the trimmed V and J ends, which lost 0 bases and 2 bases, there was a span of 14 bases. CDR3 protein: CASSVGVAGYQETQYF. The CDR3 DNA sequence: TGTGCCAGCAGCGTAGGTGTGGCGGGTTATCAAGAGACCCAGTACTTC.

This clone occurred once. The chain links TRBV6-1 to TRBJ1-1, with D perhaps TRBD1 (5 bases). Germline V gene data show CDR1 as MNHNS and CDR2 as SASEGT. Trimming removed 8 bases at V and 2 bases at J, with 9 bases between. This CDR3 has 12 residues. The DNA for the CDR3 is TGTGCCAGCTCCAGGGATAACACTGAAGCTTTCTTT. It yields the protein CASSRDNTEAFF.

V is TRBV9 and J is TRBJ2-3; D is undetermined. V shed 0 bases and J shed 4 bases, with 3 bases lying between them. The germline CDR1 and CDR2 sequences are SGDLS and YYNGEE. This CDR3 spans 12 amino acids. In DNA, the CDR3 is TGTGCCAGCAGCGTAGCCGCAGATACGCAGTATTTT. This codes for CASSVAADTQYF.

This clone was seen only once. The rearrangement links TRBV7-2 to TRBJ2-5, with D possibly called TRBD1 or TRBD2 (5 bases each). Trimming took off 6 bases at V and 3 bases at J, with 17 bases between the two ends. Germline V lookup: CDR1 SGHTA, CDR2 FQGNSA. The CDR3 spans 15 residues. The DNA of the CDR3 is TGTGCCAGCAGTCGTGGGGGACCAATCAAAGAGACCCAGTACTTC. Protein: CASSRGGPIKETQYF.

The chain carries TRBV2 and TRBJ2-7, with 7 bases that match TRBD1. CDR1 is SNHLY, CDR2 FYNNEI, per germline. The CDR3 sequence is 12 residues long. After removal of 6 bases from V and 5 bases from J, the junction contained 4 bases not matched to a gene. CDR3 loop: CASSGDSHEQYF. Written as DNA, the CDR3 is TGTGCCAGCAGCGGGGACAGCCACGAGCAGTACTTC.

J is TRBJ1-5 and V is TRBV7-8; D is undetermined. Trimming took 5 bases from V and 6 from J, leaving 14 bases between them. Looked up from germline, CDR1 is SGHVS and CDR2 is FQNEAQ. CDR3 length: 14 amino acids. CDR3 bases: TGTGCCAGCAGCCAACCCGATGCGTCTCAGCCCCAGCATTTT. Protein product: CASSQPDASQPQHF. Complete variable domain (other parts from reference TRBV7-8 and TRBJ1-5): GAGVSQSPRYKVAKRGQDVALRCDPISGHVSLFWYQQALGQGPEFLTYFQNEAQLDKSGLPSDRFFAERPEGSVSTLKIQRTQQEDSAVYLCASSQPDASQPQHFGDGTRLSIL.

The rearrangement joins TRBV7-9 to TRBJ2-7; 7 bases fit TRBD2. Germline assignment: CDR1 SEHNR and CDR2 FQNEAQ (reference sequence). The V and J ends lost 4 bases and 7 bases, in that order; junction bases with no gene match: 10. This CDR3 spans 14 amino acids. The chain's CDR3 is CASSSEGRAVEQYF. The CDR3 DNA reads TGTGCCAGCAGCTCAGAAGGGAGGGCCGTGGAGCAGTACTTC.

This clone appeared a single time. In the same sample, other DNA sequences code for this CDR3. V gene TRBV27 combines with J gene TRBJ2-2, with 15 bases identical to TRBD2. The CDR3 loop spans 16 amino acids. Germline values: CDR1 MNHEY, CDR2 SMNVEV (reference sequence). The ends lost 4 bases at V and 4 bases at J; junction bases unmatched: 1. The CDR3 reads CASSSGLAGGTGELFF. The CDR3 DNA reads TGTGCCAGCAGTTCGGGACTAGCGGGAGGCACCGGGGAGCTGTTTTTT.

The chain employs TRBV2 and TRBJ1-1; D possibly corresponds to TRBD1 (6 bases). This CDR3 contains 13 residues. Trimming took off 6 bases at V and 1 base at J, with 9 bases between the two ends. In germline, CDR1 is SNHLY, CDR2 FYNNEI. CDR3 nucleotides: TGTGCCAGCAGGGCGGGACAGAACACTGAAGCTTTCTTT. As protein: CASRAGQNTEAFF. Full variable domain (remainder filled in from reference TRBV2 and TRBJ1-1): EPEVTQTPSHQVTQMGQEVILRCVPISNHLYFYWYRQILGQKVEFLVSFYNNEISEKSEIFDDQFSVERPDGSNFTLKIRSTKLEDSAMYFCASRAGQNTEAFFGQGTRLTVV.

The V and J genes are TRBV5-4 and TRBJ2-5; D is uncertain. V was shortened by 4 bases and J by 0 bases, with 7 bases between the two germline ends. The CDR3 covers 13 residues. Germline CDR1 is SGHNT and CDR2 is YYREEE (reference sequence). CDR3 sequence: CASSPVYQETQYF. As DNA, the CDR3 is TGTGCCAGCAGCCCAGTGTACCAAGAGACCCAGTACTTC.